This T cell receptor (beta chain) was sequenced in a study of blood T cell repertoires in COVID-19 (dated by TCRdb to about 2020). Background for the entire study: Samples from collaborators originated in the United States, Italy and Spain and spanned both the acute and convalescent phases of COVID-19. The material from the prospective study consisted of cDNA or gDNA derived from T cells, B-cell-depleted T cells, or PBMCs. The dataset comprised deeply sampled blood TCRbeta repertoires from subjects exposed to, actively infected with, or recovered from COVID-19. HLA class I and class II types, where available, came from metadata supplied by the sample provider rather than from assay-based typing. The repertoires were released in a freely available public database intended as a resource for research on the immune response to SARS-CoV-2. A de-identified subject ID, COVID-19 status, age in years and sex were almost always included in the sample metadata. The samples were drawn from two sources: the first 160 participants of the ongoing ImmuneRACE study, and 1,254 subjects contributed by 6 global collaborators. Overall study outcomes, separate from this receptor: The amount of clinical and demographic metadata varied by source and participant and was provided uncurated.

Participants in the prospective study were enrolled through a virtual design, were aged about 18 to 100 years, and lived in 24 United States geographic areas. To assign participants to cohorts, the prospective study relied on clinical history that participants themselves reported in a screening survey and a study questionnaire. Mobile phlebotomists in the prospective study collected whole blood, serum and a nasopharyngeal or oropharyngeal swab from every participant. Over an approximately 2-month period, participants in the prospective study had the option of providing additional blood draws and questionnaires. Before DNA extraction, blood samples from the prospective study were shipped at room temperature or frozen. Trimmed from V: 2 bases; trimmed from J: 0 bases; junction bases lacking a gene match: 9. CDR1 and CDR2 are read off the germline V gene as SGDLS and YYNGEE. CDR3 length: 19 amino acids, cysteine to phenylalanine. The kept DNA is CDR3 alone, 57 bases in frame from the first base.

TCRbeta CDR3 regions were amplified from genomic DNA by means of the immunoSEQ Assay, a bias-controlled multiplex PCR. On the study's bioinformatics: The number of nucleated cells in each sample was estimated from the amplification of reference gene primers within the assay. Sequence reads were collapsed and filtered to measure the absolute abundance of every unique TCRbeta CDR3 rearrangement. Productive Simpson clonality was computed per sample as the square root of Simpson's diversity index over productive rearrangements. The clones in this table, taken by TCRdb from immuneACCESS, are in-frame only. Not every clone is retained; where verified, under half of the shortfall comes from an unresolved V gene, and the cause of the rest is unknown. V, J and clone size reflect that table, while D and trimming were determined from the DNA. The sample yields about 260,000 clones; about nine tenths were counted once. The ten largest clones capture 4.1% of the sample.

Note on this clone: Its antigen remains unidentified. One base away there is no much larger clone; base qualities are not given.

This TCR was recovered from a woman under 40 with acute COVID-19. The sequencing input was PBMCs or T cells enriched from blood (not recorded which). Here the chain combines TRBV9 and TRBJ2-2, with 11 junctional bases fitting TRBD2. The DNA is as follows: TGTGCCAGCAGCGTGGGGACTAGCGGAGGGTTAACGAACACCGGGGAGCTGTTTTTT. Its amino acids are CASSVGTSGGLTNTGELFF.